The present TCR beta chain was sequenced within a study of blood T cell repertoires in COVID-19. Study at large: The analysed material was cDNA or gDNA that came from T cells, B-cell-depleted T cells, or PBMCs.

TCRdb keeps only in-frame clones here, not all; method: immunoSEQ multiplex PCR. The sample has 250,000 to 350,000 clones, roughly 90% seen once; the top ten hold 3.5% to 4.5%. Germline loops: CDR1 SGHNT, CDR2 YENEEA. V gave up 8 bases and J gave up 1 base, with 11 bases separating them. CDR3 length equals 14 residues. This clonotype was obtained from a woman between 18 and 29 years old with acute COVID-19. Sequencing was carried out using PBMCs or T cells enriched from blood (not recorded which). The rearrangement joins TRBV11-3 to TRBJ1-4; no definite D call. DNA of the CDR3: TGTGCCAGCCAGGAGGGTGGAACTAATGAAAAACTGTTTTTT. It yields the protein CASQEGGTNEKLFF. The variable domain in full, with the rest retrieved from reference TRBV11-3 and TRBJ1-4, is EAGVVQSPRYKIIEKKQPVAFWCNPISGHNTLYWYLQNLGQGPELLIRYENEEAVDDSQLPKDRFSAERLKGVDSTLKIQPAELGDSAVYLCASQEGGTNEKLFFGSGTQLSVL.